These 31 T cell receptor beta chains came from one sample sequenced in a study of blood T cells in healthy people across ages. Then a second PCR, running roughly 7 to 12 cycles, was carried out with a sample-barcoded 5' primer and a J-beta primer mix. TCRdb used MiXCR to reprocess the 5' RACE reads, holding one entry per CDR3 protein. The sample contains over 950,000 distinct CDR3 sequences, roughly 47% of which appear only once. The material sequenced was blood. The source of these receptors is a woman aged 60-75 years in good health.

V and J are TRBV2 and TRBJ1-4, with D possibly being TRBD1 (5 bases). Trimming stripped 6 bases from V and 8 bases from J, with 19 bases between. The CDR3 loop spans 15 amino acids. Germline lookup yields CDR1 SNHLY and CDR2 FYNNEI. DNA for the CDR3: TGTGCCAGCAGCCCCGGGACGTTTGATCAAGAAAAACTGTTTTTT. Residues: CASSPGTFDQEKLFF. Supplemented by reference TRBV2 and TRBJ1-4, the full variable domain reads EPEVTQTPSHQVTQMGQEVILRCVPISNHLYFYWYRQILGQKVEFLVSFYNNEISEKSEIFDDQFSVERPDGSNFTLKIRSTKLEDSAMYFCASSPGTFDQEKLFFGSGTQLSVL.

This clonotype was found many times. This chain joins TRBV5-1 and TRBJ1-2; no definite D call. Per germline, CDR1 SGHRS and CDR2 YFSETQ. Trimming took 5 bases from V and 2 from J, leaving 13 bases between them. The CDR3 consists of 14 residues. The CDR3 DNA sequence: TGCGCCAGCAGATCAGGCGGGGAAAACTATGGCTACACCTTC. It encodes CASRSGGENYGYTF.

The V gene is TRBV7-9, the J gene TRBJ2-3; 11 nucleotides align to TRBD2. This CDR3 is 16 amino acids long. Germline loops: CDR1 SEHNR, CDR2 FQNEAQ (reference sequence). The V segment lost 6 bases and the J segment 5 bases; nucleotides outside the gene matches: 10. The CDR3 protein is CASRTSGSRVLDTQYF. Written as DNA, the CDR3 is TGTGCCAGCAGAACTAGCGGGAGTAGGGTGCTAGATACGCAGTATTTT.

This clonotype showed up many times. CDR3 region: CASSFGLAGDEQFF. In DNA form, the CDR3 reads TGTGCCAGCAGCTTCGGACTAGCGGGTGATGAGCAGTTCTTC. The genes are TRBV11-3 and TRBJ2-1; 11 bases fit TRBD2. V was clipped by 3 bases and J by 8 bases; unmatched bases: 3. Germline V gives CDR1 SGHNT, CDR2 YENEEA. The CDR3 contains 14 residues.

This clonotype was seen only a few times. The chain joins TRBV20-1 to TRBJ2-7; 8 nucleotides agree with TRBD2. The CDR3 extends over 13 amino acids. V lost 5 bases to trimming and J lost 10 bases; unmatched junction nucleotides: 13. CDR1 and CDR2 from the germline V gene are DFQATT and SNEGSKA (reference sequence). The CDR3 loop is CSADTSGSGVQYF. The CDR3 DNA is TGCAGTGCTGACACTAGCGGTAGTGGGGTTCAGTACTTC.

The chain combines TRBV7-9 with TRBJ2-3; possibly TRBD1 for D (6 bases). The V and J ends lost 5 bases and 1 base respectively, with 10 bases between them. The CDR3 totals 14 residues. Per germline, CDR1 SEHNR and CDR2 FQNEAQ (reference sequence). CDR3 nucleotides: TGTGCCAGCAGCAGGACAGCCGGCACAGATACGCAGTATTTT. Protein product: CASSRTAGTDTQYF.

Only a few counts were recorded for this clonotype. The chain has TRBV4-1 and TRBJ2-7; 12 nucleotides match TRBD2. Unmatched junction bases numbered 6, after V lost 4 bases and J lost 2 bases. The CDR3 has 16 amino acids. Germline loops: CDR1 MGHRA, CDR2 YSYEKL. The CDR3 DNA is TGCGCCAGCAGCCCGACTAGCGGGAGTCCCACCTACGAGCAGTACTTC. Translation: CASSPTSGSPTYEQYF.

This clonotype was detected only once. The V call is TRBV11-3, the J call TRBJ2-5; the D is unclear. The closer fit of TRBJ2-7 to the DNA end suggests the J call may be wrong. Germline V lookup: CDR1 SGHNT, CDR2 YENEEA. The CDR3 extends over 14 amino acids. The DNA for the CDR3 is TGTGCCAGCAGCCTAAGGAGCAGTCCCTACGAGCAGTACTTC. This sequence encodes CASSLRSSPYEQYF.

This rearrangement joins TRBV7-8 to TRBJ2-6; D possibly corresponds to TRBD1 (6 bases). V was clipped by 5 bases and J by 0 bases, with 14 bases between them. Germline CDR1 is SGHVS and CDR2 is FQNEAQ. The CDR3 is 17 amino acids. CDR3 in DNA: TGTGCCAGCAGCAAAGGACAGTCTCGCTCTGGGGCCAACGTCCTGACTTTC. Encoded protein: CASSKGQSRSGANVLTF. The full variable domain, its missing parts supplied by reference TRBV7-8 and TRBJ2-6, is GAGVSQSPRYKVAKRGQDVALRCDPISGHVSLFWYQQALGQGPEFLTYFQNEAQLDKSGLPSDRFFAERPEGSVSTLKIQRTQQEDSAVYLCASSKGQSRSGANVLTFGAGSRLTVL.

The chain joins TRBV5-1 to TRBJ2-6; D is unresolved. The CDR3 has 15 residues. V dropped 1 base and J dropped 1 base, with 6 bases sitting between them. Germline CDR1 and CDR2: SGHRS and YFSETQ. The CDR3 protein is CASSLQQSGANVLTF. CDR3 sequence (DNA): TGCGCCAGCAGCTTGCAGCAGTCTGGGGCCAACGTCCTGACTTTC.

This rearrangement joins TRBV7-2 to TRBJ2-5; D is unresolved. The DNA end is more similar to TRBJ2-7, so the J call may be wrong. Germline loops: CDR1 SGHTA, CDR2 FQGNSA. The CDR3 consists of 14 residues. The CDR3 DNA is TGTGCCAGCAGCCAGCCGGGTCCAACCTACGAGCAGTACTTC. This gives the protein CASSQPGPTYEQYF.

This chain joins TRBV28 and TRBJ2-3, with D perhaps matching TRBD2 (6 bases). V was cut by 2 bases and J by 4 bases, with 13 bases left in between. The CDR3 covers 15 residues. CDR1 MDHEN and CDR2 SYDVKM come from the germline V gene. The CDR3 sequence: CASSLAGSSSDTQYF. CDR3 bases: TGTGCCAGCAGTTTAGCGGGATCGAGCTCAGATACGCAGTATTTT.

The CDR3 sequence: CSARWQRFSPLHF. The CDR3 DNA sequence: TGCAGTGCTAGATGGCAGCGGTTTTCACCCCTCCACTTT. The V gene is TRBV20-1, the J gene TRBJ1-6; no clear D. V lost 2 bases and J lost 9, with 11 bases in between. CDR3 length: 13 residues. CDR1 is DFQATT, CDR2 SNEGSKA, per germline (reference sequence).

This chain's CDR3 is CASSKGTGLAETQYF. The CDR3 DNA reads as TGTGCCAGCAGCAAAGGGACAGGGTTGGCAGAGACCCAGTACTTC. The gene calls are TRBV3-1 and TRBJ2-5; 9 nucleotides match TRBD1. The CDR3 extends over 15 amino acids. Germline CDR1 and CDR2: LGHDT and YNNKEL (reference sequence). Trimming at V came to 5 bases and at J to 4 bases, leaving 8 bases not matched to a gene.

This clonotype turned up a few times. V usage is TRBV12-3 or TRBV12-4 and J usage is TRBJ2-1, with D maybe TRBD1 (6 bases). The V and J ends lost 5 bases and 4 bases respectively, with 21 bases between them. This CDR3 comprises 17 residues. In DNA form, the CDR3 reads TGTGCCAGCAGTCTCGCGACAGGTGGGAAGGGGTACAATGAGCAGTTCTTC. Translating gives CASSLATGGKGYNEQFF.

The chain uses TRBV10-3 and TRBJ2-7; D is undetermined. Germline CDR1 ENHRY, CDR2 SYGVKD. The germline V and J ends were trimmed by 4 bases and 1 base, with 17 bases remaining between them. The CDR3 sequence is 16 residues long. The CDR3 DNA follows: TGTGCCATCAGTGTGGTTGGTGGCAGGCATTCCTACGAGCAGTACTTC. As protein: CAISVVGGRHSYEQYF.

This clonotype was found a few times. The chain couples TRBV6-2 or TRBV6-3 to TRBJ1-6, with D unresolved. CDR3 length: 16 amino acids. Trimming shortened V by 6 bases and J by 6 bases, and 18 bases separated the two germline ends. Germline V lookup: CDR1 MNHEY, CDR2 SVGEGT. This CDR3 is CASREKRTHLNSPLHF. As DNA, the CDR3 is TGTGCCAGCAGAGAAAAACGGACTCACCTTAATTCACCCCTCCACTTT.

The chain combines TRBV7-2 with TRBJ1-1; no clear D gene. The V and J ends lost 2 bases and 1 base respectively, with 5 bases between them. This CDR3 is built from 13 residues. CDR1 is SGHTA, CDR2 FQGNSA, per germline. The CDR3 loop reads CASSLMENTEAFF. DNA of the CDR3: TGTGCCAGCAGCTTAATGGAGAACACTGAAGCTTTCTTT.

This clonotype was seen only a few times. The rearrangement uses TRBV14 and TRBJ2-7; a weak D match, TRBD1 (5 bases). Trimming shortened V by 0 bases and J by 4 bases, and 16 bases separated the two germline ends. This CDR3 is built from 16 residues. Germline V gene data show CDR1 as SGHDN and CDR2 as FVKESK. For the CDR3, the DNA is TGTGCCAGCAGCCAAGACCCAGCAGGGATGACTTACGAGCAGTACTTC. Its translation: CASSQDPAGMTYEQYF.

The chain combines TRBV4-1 with TRBJ2-5; the D gene could be TRBD1 or TRBD2 (5 bases each). The CDR3 sequence is 15 residues long. Germline CDR1 and CDR2: MGHRA and YSYEKL. Trimming left V 0 bases short and J 13 bases short, with 21 bases between. Written as DNA, the CDR3 is TGCGCCAGCAGCCAAGATCTTGTTGCCGAGGGGTGGACGTACTTC. This sequence encodes CASSQDLVAEGWTYF.

As to this clonotype: An end of the junction does not agree with germline; a read error may underlie this. The V gene is TRBV6-1, the J gene TRBJ1-2, with D possibly TRBD1 on 5 matching bases. Germline-derived CDR1 and CDR2 are MNHNS and SASEGT. The length of the CDR3 is 17 residues. Written as DNA, the CDR3 is TGTGCCAGCAGTGATATTAGTGAGACAGTGGAACCCTATGGCCACACCTTC. Its protein is CASSDISETVEPYGHTF.

The rearrangement links TRBV20-1 to TRBJ2-5, with 7 bases fitting TRBD2. The CDR3 is 15 amino acids. Germline CDR1 DFQATT, CDR2 SNEGSKA (reference sequence). The V segment lost 2 bases and the J segment 4 bases; nucleotides outside the gene matches: 10. The CDR3 spells CSARPIAGWGETQYF. CDR3 bases: TGCAGTGCTAGACCTATAGCGGGCTGGGGAGAGACCCAGTACTTC.

The chain couples TRBV6-2 or TRBV6-3 to TRBJ1-1, with no clear D. Per germline, CDR1 MNHEY and CDR2 SVGEGT. V gave up 8 bases and J gave up 1 base, with 11 bases separating them. This CDR3 is 13 amino acids long. CDR3 sequence: CASSGRPNTEAFF. The CDR3 nucleotides read TGTGCCAGCTCGGGCCGTCCGAACACTGAAGCTTTCTTT.

The V gene is TRBV12-3 or TRBV12-4, the J gene TRBJ2-3, with 7 bases lining up with TRBD2. The CDR3 has 16 amino acids. V dropped 3 bases and J dropped 5; count of bases not matched to a gene: 11. For the CDR3, the DNA is TGTGCCAGCAGTTTCCAACTAGCGAGTTCCATAGATACGCAGTATTTT. It translates to CASSFQLASSIDTQYF.

J is TRBJ1-1 and V is TRBV6-1, with unresolved D. The CDR3 covers 19 residues. The germline V and J ends were trimmed by 10 bases and 0 bases, with 30 bases remaining between them. Germline lookup yields CDR1 MNHNS and CDR2 SASEGT. The CDR3 bases are TGTGCCAATGCGGGAAGCTTGGCGCTCACGACTGCGATGAACACTGAAGCTTTCTTT. Protein product: CANAGSLALTTAMNTEAFF.

The J gene is TRBJ2-4, the V gene TRBV27, with D unclear. TRBJ2-7 explains the end of the DNA better; the J call may be wrong. The CDR3 contains 13 residues. Germline assignment: CDR1 MNHEY and CDR2 SMNVEV (reference sequence). As DNA, the CDR3 is TGTGCCAGCAGCGCCGGGCCTATCTACGAGCAGTACTTC. Protein: CASSAGPIYEQYF.

This clonotype was found a few times. The V call is TRBV20-1, the J call TRBJ2-5; TRBD2 matches 11 bases. The CDR3 is made up of 13 amino acids. Looked up from germline, CDR1 is DFQATT and CDR2 is SNEGSKA (reference sequence). V gave up 5 bases and J gave up 3 bases; unmatched junction bases: 2. CDR3 sequence (DNA): TGCAGTGCTGTAGCGGGAGGGGAAGAGACCCAGTACTTC. Protein: CSAVAGGEETQYF.

CDR3 amino acids: CASSPGTSGRMPYNEQFF. CDR3 DNA sequence: TGTGCCAGCAGCCCTGGGACTAGCGGGAGGATGCCCTACAATGAGCAGTTCTTC. The chain links TRBV4-2 to TRBJ2-1; 15 bases match TRBD2. Germline V gene data show CDR1 as LGHNA and CDR2 as YNFKEQ. Germline trimming cut 4 bases from V and 2 bases from J; bases unmatched to any gene: 6. This CDR3 has 18 amino acids.

A few counts support this clonotype. This chain links TRBV19 with TRBJ1-4; the D is unclear. Germline V gene sequence: CDR1 LNHDA, CDR2 SQIVND (reference sequence). The CDR3 has 13 residues. The V end lost 3 bases, the J end lost 4 bases, and 6 bases lay between the germline ends. This chain's CDR3 is CASSITDNEKLFF. The DNA of the CDR3 is TGTGCCAGTAGTATCACCGATAATGAAAAACTGTTTTTT.

This clonotype was seen only a few times. This may arise from a read error, as a much more abundant clone is one base away. This chain joins TRBV28 and TRBJ2-7; 13 nucleotides align to TRBD2. Losses at the gene ends were 7 bases for V and 4 bases for J; bases not matched to a gene: 1. The germline gives CDR1 MDHEN, CDR2 SYDVKM. The CDR3 is made up of 13 amino acids. The CDR3 DNA reads TGTGCCAGCAAGACTAGCGGGAGGTACGAGCAGTACTTC. Protein sequence: CASKTSGRYEQYF.

This clonotype was found once. Written as DNA, the CDR3 is TGTGCCAGCAGAAGAGCCCTGGTTAATGAAAAACTGTTTTTT. Its translation is CASRRALVNEKLFF. The V and J genes are TRBV2 and TRBJ1-4; D not resolved. V lost 6 bases, J lost 4 bases, and 12 bases lay in between. Germline values: CDR1 SNHLY, CDR2 FYNNEI. The CDR3 consists of 14 residues. Supplemented by reference TRBV2 and TRBJ1-4, the full variable domain reads EPEVTQTPSHQVTQMGQEVILRCVPISNHLYFYWYRQILGQKVEFLVSFYNNEISEKSEIFDDQFSVERPDGSNFTLKIRSTKLEDSAMYFCASRRALVNEKLFFGSGTQLSVL.